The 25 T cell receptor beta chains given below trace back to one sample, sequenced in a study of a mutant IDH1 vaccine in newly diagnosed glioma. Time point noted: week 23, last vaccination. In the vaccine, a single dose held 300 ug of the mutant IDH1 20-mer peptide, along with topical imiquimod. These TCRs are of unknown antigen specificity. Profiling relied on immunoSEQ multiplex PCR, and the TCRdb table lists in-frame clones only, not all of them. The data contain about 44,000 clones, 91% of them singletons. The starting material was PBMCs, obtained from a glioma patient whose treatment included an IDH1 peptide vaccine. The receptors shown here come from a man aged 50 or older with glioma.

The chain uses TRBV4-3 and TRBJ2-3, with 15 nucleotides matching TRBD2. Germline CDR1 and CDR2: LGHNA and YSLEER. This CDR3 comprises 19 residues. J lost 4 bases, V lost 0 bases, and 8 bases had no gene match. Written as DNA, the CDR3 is TGCGCCAGCAGCCAAGATTGGACTAGCGGGGGGGCCCTACCAGATACGCAGTATTTT. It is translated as CASSQDWTSGGALPDTQYF.

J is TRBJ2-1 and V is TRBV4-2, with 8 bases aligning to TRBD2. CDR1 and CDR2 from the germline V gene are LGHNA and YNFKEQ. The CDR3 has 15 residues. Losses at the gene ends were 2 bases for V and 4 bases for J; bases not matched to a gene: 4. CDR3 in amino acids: CASSQPSGGYNEQFF. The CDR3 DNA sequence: TGTGCCAGCAGCCAACCCAGCGGGGGTTACAATGAGCAGTTCTTC.

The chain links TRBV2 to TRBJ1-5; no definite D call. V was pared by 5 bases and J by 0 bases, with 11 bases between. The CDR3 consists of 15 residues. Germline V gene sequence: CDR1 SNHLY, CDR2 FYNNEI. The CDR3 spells CASSTLEHSNQPQHF. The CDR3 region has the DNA TGTGCCAGCAGTACGTTGGAGCATAGCAATCAGCCCCAGCATTTT.

The CDR3 protein is CAIRPGDQETQYF. The CDR3 DNA reads as TGTGCCATCAGGCCGGGGGACCAAGAGACCCAGTACTTC. The chain carries TRBV10-3 and TRBJ2-5; a weak D match, TRBD2 (6 bases). The V end lost 6 bases, the J end lost 0 bases, and 8 bases lay between the germline ends. The CDR3 is 13 residues long. Looked up from germline, CDR1 is ENHRY and CDR2 is SYGVKD.

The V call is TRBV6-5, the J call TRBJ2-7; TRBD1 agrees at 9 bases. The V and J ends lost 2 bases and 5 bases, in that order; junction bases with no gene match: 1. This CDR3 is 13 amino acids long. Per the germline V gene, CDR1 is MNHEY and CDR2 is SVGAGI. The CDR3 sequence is CASSYGTGNEQYF. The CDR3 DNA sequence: TGTGCCAGCAGTTACGGGACAGGGAACGAGCAGTACTTC.

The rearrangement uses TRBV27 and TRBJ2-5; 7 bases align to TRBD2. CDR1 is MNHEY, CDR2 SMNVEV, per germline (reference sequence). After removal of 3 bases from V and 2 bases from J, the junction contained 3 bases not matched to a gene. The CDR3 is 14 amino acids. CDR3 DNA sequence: TGTGCCAGCAGTTTGAAGCGGGGACAAGAGACCCAGTACTTC. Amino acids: CASSLKRGQETQYF.

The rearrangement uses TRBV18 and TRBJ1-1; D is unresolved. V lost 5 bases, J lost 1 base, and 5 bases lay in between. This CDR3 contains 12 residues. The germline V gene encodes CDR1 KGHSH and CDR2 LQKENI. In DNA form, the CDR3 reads TGTGCCAGCTCAAACGGGAACACTGAAGCTTTCTTT. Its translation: CASSNGNTEAFF.

In DNA form, the CDR3 reads TGTGCCAGTAGTATAGAGGGGAAGAACACTGAAGCTTTCTTT. This encodes CASSIEGKNTEAFF. V is TRBV19 and J is TRBJ1-1; D is undetermined. The CDR3 has 14 amino acids. CDR1 and CDR2 from the germline V gene are LNHDA and SQIVND (reference sequence). V was pared by 0 bases and J by 1 base, with 6 bases between.

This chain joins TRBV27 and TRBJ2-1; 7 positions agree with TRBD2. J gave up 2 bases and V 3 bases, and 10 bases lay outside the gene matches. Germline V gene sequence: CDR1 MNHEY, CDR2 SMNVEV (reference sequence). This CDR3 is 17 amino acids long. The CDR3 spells CASSFFGVGGAYNEQFF. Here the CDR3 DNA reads TGTGCCAGCAGTTTTTTTGGTGTGGGGGGGGCCTACAATGAGCAGTTCTTC.

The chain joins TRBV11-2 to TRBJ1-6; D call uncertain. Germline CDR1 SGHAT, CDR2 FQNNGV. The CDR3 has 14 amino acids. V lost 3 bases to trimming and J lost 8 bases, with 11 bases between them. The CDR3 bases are TGTGCCAGCAGCTTGGCGCAACGGGATTCACCCCTCCACTTT. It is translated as CASSLAQRDSPLHF.

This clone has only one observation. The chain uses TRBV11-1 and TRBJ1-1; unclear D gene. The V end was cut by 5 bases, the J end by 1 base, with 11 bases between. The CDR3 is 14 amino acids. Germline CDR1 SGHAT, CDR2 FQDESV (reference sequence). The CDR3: CASSELRENTEAFF. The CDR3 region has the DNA TGTGCCAGCAGCGAGTTAAGAGAGAACACTGAAGCTTTCTTT.

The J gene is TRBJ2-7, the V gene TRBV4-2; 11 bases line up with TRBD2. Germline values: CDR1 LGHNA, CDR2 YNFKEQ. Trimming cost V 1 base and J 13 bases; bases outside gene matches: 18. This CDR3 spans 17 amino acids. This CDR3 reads CASSQGSLAGGPSGSYF. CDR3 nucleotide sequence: TGTGCCAGCAGCCAAGGTTCGCTAGCGGGAGGACCCAGTGGAAGTTACTTC.

The CDR3 sequence is CASSFRGGGQPQHF. The CDR3 nucleotides read TGTGCCAGCAGTTTCCGGGGTGGGGGTCAGCCCCAGCATTTT. This sequence joins TRBV27 and TRBJ1-5; D is perhaps TRBD1 (5 bases). The germline CDR1 and CDR2 sequences are MNHEY and SMNVEV (reference sequence). This CDR3 has 14 amino acids. V was cut by 3 bases and J by 6 bases, with 12 bases left in between.

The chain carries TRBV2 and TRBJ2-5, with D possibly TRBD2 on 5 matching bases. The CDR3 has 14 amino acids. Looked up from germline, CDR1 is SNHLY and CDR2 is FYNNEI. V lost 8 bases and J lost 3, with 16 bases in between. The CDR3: CASRAGRLEETQYF. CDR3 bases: TGTGCCAGCCGGGCGGGCAGGTTGGAAGAGACCCAGTACTTC.

DNA for the CDR3: TGTGCCAGCAGCTGGAAGGGACTAAACACCGGGGAGCTGTTTTTT. Translating it yields CASSWKGLNTGELFF. V usage is TRBV5-6 and J usage is TRBJ2-2, with 7 bases matching TRBD2. J lost 2 bases, V lost 3 bases, and 4 bases had no gene match. This CDR3 is built from 15 residues. Germline V gene sequence: CDR1 SGHDT, CDR2 YYEEEE.

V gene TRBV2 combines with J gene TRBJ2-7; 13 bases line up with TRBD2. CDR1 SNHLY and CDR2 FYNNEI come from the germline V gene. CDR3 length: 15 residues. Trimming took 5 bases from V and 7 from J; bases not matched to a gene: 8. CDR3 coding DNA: TGTGCCAGCAGTCCTAGGACTAGCGGGAGTAAAGAGCAGTACTTC. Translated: CASSPRTSGSKEQYF. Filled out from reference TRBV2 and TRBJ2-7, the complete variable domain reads EPEVTQTPSHQVTQMGQEVILRCVPISNHLYFYWYRQILGQKVEFLVSFYNNEISEKSEIFDDQFSVERPDGSNFTLKIRSTKLEDSAMYFCASSPRTSGSKEQYFGPGTRLTVT.

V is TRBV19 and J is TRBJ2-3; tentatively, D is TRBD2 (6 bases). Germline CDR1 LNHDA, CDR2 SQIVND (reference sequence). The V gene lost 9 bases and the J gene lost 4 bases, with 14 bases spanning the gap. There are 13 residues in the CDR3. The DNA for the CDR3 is TGTGCCAGCACGGGACTCCTAGCAGATACGCAGTATTTT. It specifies CASTGLLADTQYF.

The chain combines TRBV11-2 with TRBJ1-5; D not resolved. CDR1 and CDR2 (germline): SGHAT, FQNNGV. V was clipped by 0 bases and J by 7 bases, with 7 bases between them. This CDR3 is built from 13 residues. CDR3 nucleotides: TGTGCCAGCAGCTTAGATCAAGCGCAGCCCCAGCATTTT. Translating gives CASSLDQAQPQHF.

The CDR3 sequence: CASSPTSDSDEQYF. CDR3 coding DNA: TGTGCCAGCAGCCCAACTAGCGACAGCGACGAGCAGTACTTC. This rearrangement joins TRBV5-4 to TRBJ2-7; 7 positions match TRBD2. From germline, CDR1 is SGHNT and CDR2 YYREEE (reference sequence). V shed 4 bases and J 5 bases; nucleotides not matched to a gene: 9. The CDR3 has 14 residues.

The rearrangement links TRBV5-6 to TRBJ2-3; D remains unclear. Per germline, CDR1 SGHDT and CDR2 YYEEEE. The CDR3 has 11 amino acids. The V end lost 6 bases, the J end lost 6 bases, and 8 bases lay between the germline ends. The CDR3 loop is CASMTMDTQYF. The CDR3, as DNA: TGTGCCAGCATGACCATGGATACGCAGTATTTT.

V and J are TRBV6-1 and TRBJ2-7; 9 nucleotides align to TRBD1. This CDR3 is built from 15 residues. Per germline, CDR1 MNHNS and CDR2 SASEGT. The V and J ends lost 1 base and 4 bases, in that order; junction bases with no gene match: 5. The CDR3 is CASSEETGGRYEQYF. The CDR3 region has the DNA TGTGCCAGCAGTGAAGAAACAGGGGGCAGGTACGAGCAGTACTTC.

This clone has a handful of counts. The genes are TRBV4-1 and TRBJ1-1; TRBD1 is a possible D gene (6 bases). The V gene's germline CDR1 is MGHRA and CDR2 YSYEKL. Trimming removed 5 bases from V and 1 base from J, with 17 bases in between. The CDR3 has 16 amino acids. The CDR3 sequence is CASSLKRDTGNTEAFF. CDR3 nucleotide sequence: TGCGCCAGCAGCTTGAAACGGGACACAGGGAACACTGAAGCTTTCTTT.

CDR3 nucleotide sequence: TGTGCCAGCAGCTTCGGGGGGGAGAACACTGAAGCTTTCTTT. This encodes CASSFGGENTEAFF. The V call is TRBV5-5, the J call TRBJ1-1, with a tentative D call TRBD1 (5 bases). Between the trimmed V and J ends, which lost 2 bases and 1 base, there was a span of 9 bases. The germline V gene has CDR1 SGHKS and CDR2 YYEKEE (reference sequence). The CDR3 contains 14 residues. Combining the CDR3 with reference TRBV5-5 and TRBJ1-1 gives the whole variable domain DAGVTQSPTHLIKTRGQQVTLRCSPISGHKSVSWYQQVLGQGPQFIFQYYEKEERGRGNFPDRFSARQFPNYSSELNVNALLLGDSALYLCASSFGGENTEAFFGQGTRLTVV.

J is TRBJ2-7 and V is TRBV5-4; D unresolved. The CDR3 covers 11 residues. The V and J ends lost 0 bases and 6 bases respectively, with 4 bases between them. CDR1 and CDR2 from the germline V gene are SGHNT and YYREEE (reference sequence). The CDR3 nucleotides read TGTGCCAGCAGCTTGGGGGGCGAGCAGTACTTC. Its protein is CASSLGGEQYF. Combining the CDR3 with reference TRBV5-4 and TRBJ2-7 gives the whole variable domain ETGVTQSPTHLIKTRGQQVTLRCSSQSGHNTVSWYQQALGQGPQFIFQYYREEENGRGNFPPRFSGLQFPNYSSELNVNALELDDSALYLCASSLGGEQYFGPGTRLTVT.

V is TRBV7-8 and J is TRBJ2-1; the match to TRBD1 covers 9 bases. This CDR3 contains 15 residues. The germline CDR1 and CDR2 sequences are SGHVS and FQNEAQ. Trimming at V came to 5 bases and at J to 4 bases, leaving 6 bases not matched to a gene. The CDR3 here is CASSPRQGGYNEQFF. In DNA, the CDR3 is TGTGCCAGCAGCCCCCGACAGGGGGGGTACAATGAGCAGTTCTTC.